The 22 T cell receptor beta chains below come from one sample, sequenced in a study of cytomegalovirus exposure and HLA in healthy donors. Primers: 60 Vbeta forward and 13 Jbeta reverse. TCRdb's table, derived via immunoSEQ multiplex PCR, lists solely in-frame clones and lacks some. The table records about 100,000 clones, roughly three quarters of them present only once. Specimen: PBMCs. The receptors here all came from a woman aged 55-70 years in good health and CMV-seropositive.

This chain uses TRBV4-1 with TRBJ2-7; 8 bases are a match to TRBD1. Germline CDR1 and CDR2: MGHRA and YSYEKL. V was clipped by 1 base and J by 0 bases; unmatched bases: 5. This CDR3 is 16 amino acids long. CDR3 in DNA: TGCGCCAGCAGCCAAGCCACAGGGGGAATCTCCTACGAGCAGTACTTC. Protein product: CASSQATGGISYEQYF.

This clone was seen a few times. This chain joins TRBV5-1 and TRBJ2-2; D may be TRBD1 (6 bases). The ends were cut back, 4 bases at V and 4 bases at J, with 11 bases in the middle. Germline lookup yields CDR1 SGHRS and CDR2 YFSETQ. This CDR3 is 14 amino acids long. The CDR3 spells CASSIGQPTGELFF. DNA of the CDR3: TGCGCCAGCAGCATAGGACAGCCCACCGGGGAGCTGTTTTTT.

V and J are TRBV6-5 and TRBJ2-3; D perhaps matches TRBD2 (6 bases). The V end was cut by 7 bases, the J end by 2 bases, with 16 bases between. This CDR3 is 15 amino acids long. Germline CDR1 reads MNHEY; CDR2 reads SVGAGI. DNA of the CDR3: TGTGCCAGCATGAAACCGGGACTTAACACAGATACGCAGTATTTT. Protein sequence: CASMKPGLNTDTQYF.

This clone was recorded many times. CDR3 amino acids: CASSPLGGRKDTEAFF. The CDR3 nucleotides read TGTGCCAGCAGTCCCTTGGGGGGGAGGAAGGACACTGAAGCTTTCTTT. This chain joins TRBV28 and TRBJ1-1; maybe TRBD1 (5 bases). Looked up from germline, CDR1 is MDHEN and CDR2 is SYDVKM. The CDR3 covers 16 residues. Trimming cost V 5 bases and J 3 bases, with 19 bases left between them.

The chain uses TRBV18 and TRBJ1-1; 10 bases align to TRBD1. Germline V gene lookup returns CDR1 KGHSH and CDR2 LQKENI. The length of the CDR3 is 16 residues. The V segment lost 4 bases and the J segment 0 bases; nucleotides outside the gene matches: 5. The CDR3 DNA is TGTGCCAGCTCACTCGGACAGGGGGGGATGAACACTGAAGCTTTCTTT. This translates into CASSLGQGGMNTEAFF.

J is TRBJ2-7 and V is TRBV2; TRBD1 aligns across 10 bases. The CDR3 contains 13 residues. Losses at the gene ends were 6 bases for V and 6 bases for J; bases not matched to a gene: 5. Germline CDR1 SNHLY, CDR2 FYNNEI. CDR3 in DNA: TGTGCCAGCAGCCGGGACAGGGGATTCGAGCAGTACTTC. The encoded protein is CASSRDRGFEQYF.

This clone was detected only a few times. The chain carries TRBV29-1 and TRBJ2-7; possible D gene TRBD2, 6 bases. Deletions cut 5 bases from V and 2 bases from J, with 10 bases between. CDR1 is SQVTM, CDR2 ANQGSEA, per germline. This CDR3 spans 12 amino acids. CDR3 nucleotides: TGCAGCGTTCCGGGAGAAGCCTACGAGCAGTACTTC. It specifies CSVPGEAYEQYF.

The rearrangement links TRBV6-4 to TRBJ1-1; TRBD1 is a possible D gene (6 bases). Germline V gene lookup returns CDR1 MRHNA and CDR2 SNTAGT. Trimming left V 3 bases short and J 4 bases short, with 12 bases between. The CDR3 loop spans 14 amino acids. Here the CDR3 DNA reads TGTGCCAGCAGTGAACGGGCCAGGGGCACTGAAGCTTTCTTT. Translation: CASSERARGTEAFF.

The chain is built from TRBV19 and TRBJ1-2; D remains unclear. This CDR3 contains 13 residues. The germline V and J ends were trimmed by 3 bases and 1 base, with 6 bases remaining between them. The germline V gene has CDR1 LNHDA and CDR2 SQIVND (reference sequence). CDR3 loop: CASSIVLNYGYTF. The CDR3 DNA reads TGTGCCAGTAGTATCGTACTTAACTATGGCTACACCTTC.

This chain uses TRBV28 with TRBJ2-7; TRBD1 is a possible D gene (5 bases). The CDR3 consists of 14 residues. Trimming stripped 4 bases from V and 3 bases from J, with 13 bases between. Per germline, CDR1 MDHEN and CDR2 SYDVKM. The CDR3 region is CASSSGQRDYEQYF. The DNA for the CDR3 is TGTGCCAGCAGTTCCGGACAAAGGGACTACGAGCAGTACTTC.

The chain carries TRBV5-1 and TRBJ2-5; 7 bases align to TRBD1. The CDR3 loop spans 14 amino acids. Germline loops: CDR1 SGHRS, CDR2 YFSETQ. V was pared by 4 bases and J by 5 bases, with 8 bases of the junction left unmatched. In DNA form, the CDR3 reads TGCGCCAGCAGCGCGACAGGGACGGGTGAGACCCAGTACTTC. Residues: CASSATGTGETQYF.

V and J are TRBV16 and TRBJ2-7, with 12 positions matching TRBD2. The CDR3 spans 17 residues. V shed 5 bases and J 2 bases; nucleotides not matched to a gene: 10. The V gene's germline CDR1 is KGHSY and CDR2 FQNENV. The CDR3 reads CASSKRPGLAGAYEQYF. CDR3 nucleotide sequence: TGTGCCAGCAGCAAGCGACCGGGACTAGCGGGCGCCTACGAGCAGTACTTC. Full variable domain (outside the CDR3, taken from reference TRBV16 and TRBJ2-7): GEEVAQTPKHLVRGEGQKAKLYCAPIKGHSYVFWYQQVLKNEFKFLISFQNENVFDETGMPKERFSAKCLPNSPCSLEIQATKLEDSAVYFCASSKRPGLAGAYEQYFGPGTRLTVT.

The chain employs TRBV7-6 and TRBJ2-1; unclear D gene. V was shortened by 5 bases and J by 0 bases, with 14 bases between the two germline ends. Germline-derived CDR1 and CDR2 are SGHVS and FNYEAQ. This CDR3 is built from 16 residues. The CDR3 reads CASSRYGGGSYNEQFF. CDR3 DNA: TGTGCCAGCAGCCGATATGGCGGTGGCTCCTACAATGAGCAGTTCTTC.

There are many counts of this clone. The rearrangement links TRBV28 to TRBJ2-1; TRBD1 matches at 8 bases. V lost 6 bases to trimming and J lost 7 bases; unmatched junction nucleotides: 5. The CDR3 extends over 13 amino acids. From germline, CDR1 is MDHEN and CDR2 SYDVKM. In DNA, the CDR3 is TGTGCCAGCAGGACAGGGGTGGGTAATGAGCAGTTCTTC. Translated, it gives CASRTGVGNEQFF.

The chain is built from TRBV4-1 and TRBJ2-7, with 10 bases that match TRBD2. The ends lost 4 bases at V and 2 bases at J; junction bases unmatched: 2. The germline gives CDR1 MGHRA, CDR2 YSYEKL. The CDR3 covers 14 residues. The CDR3 DNA reads TGCGCCAGCAGCCGGACTAGCGGCACCTACGAGCAGTACTTC. Amino acids: CASSRTSGTYEQYF.

The chain carries TRBV30 and TRBJ2-1; D may be TRBD1 (6 bases). Germline loops: CDR1 GTSNPN, CDR2 SVGIG (reference sequence). V was pared by 4 bases and J by 7 bases, with 23 bases between. The length of the CDR3 is 16 residues. For the CDR3, the DNA is TGTGCCTGGACCTCAGGAGCAGGGGTACTGAGGAATGAGCAGTTCTTC. Amino acid sequence: CAWTSGAGVLRNEQFF.

This clone was counted a single time. The V and J genes are TRBV7-3 and TRBJ2-7; D might be TRBD1 (5 bases). The length of the CDR3 is 14 residues. CDR1 SGHTA and CDR2 FQGTGA come from the germline V gene. The ends were cut back, 2 bases at V and 6 bases at J, with 14 bases in the middle. In nucleotides, the CDR3 is TGTGCCAGCAGCTTAGGGCAGGGTGGAAGCGAGCAGTACTTC. Protein product: CASSLGQGGSEQYF.

J is TRBJ2-7 and V is TRBV6-5, with D maybe TRBD1 (6 bases). CDR3 length: 14 residues. In germline, CDR1 is MNHEY, CDR2 SVGAGI. Deletions cut 1 base from V and 2 bases from J, with 9 bases between. The CDR3 here is CASSYFGQTYEQYF. The CDR3 DNA follows: TGTGCCAGCAGTTACTTTGGACAGACCTACGAGCAGTACTTC.

V is TRBV11-2 and J is TRBJ2-3, with a tentative D call TRBD2 (6 bases). CDR3 length: 16 residues. Trimming took off 7 bases at V and 8 bases at J, with 25 bases between the two ends. Germline lookup yields CDR1 SGHAT and CDR2 FQNNGV. CDR3 nucleotide sequence: TGTGCCAGCACCCCCGAGCAAGCGGGTTTTCTCGGTACGCAGTATTTT. Its protein is CASTPEQAGFLGTQYF.

This clone occurred a few times. This rearrangement joins TRBV4-1 to TRBJ1-1; TRBD1 is a possible D gene (5 bases). The V end was cut by 4 bases, the J end by 6 bases, with 15 bases between. Germline lookup yields CDR1 MGHRA and CDR2 YSYEKL. This CDR3 region has 14 residues. The CDR3 DNA reads TGCGCCAGCAGCCTGAACCTAGGGGCCTCTGAAGCTTTCTTT. Residues: CASSLNLGASEAFF.

The chain joins TRBV6-1 to TRBJ1-2; 8 bases agree with TRBD1. The CDR3 is 13 amino acids. CDR1 is MNHNS, CDR2 SASEGT, per germline. Trimming took 5 bases from V and 8 from J; bases not matched to a gene: 7. The CDR3 DNA reads TGTGCCAGCAGTCAGGACAGGGAGTTCGGCTACACCTTC. This translates into CASSQDREFGYTF.

The genes are TRBV6-5 and TRBJ2-7; 7 bases are a match to TRBD1. The germline V gene has CDR1 MNHEY and CDR2 SVGAGI. This CDR3 has 13 residues. Trimming took 0 bases from V and 7 from J; bases not matched to a gene: 3. The DNA for the CDR3 is TGTGCCAGCAGTTACTCACAGGGGTATGAGCAGTACTTC. This gives the protein CASSYSQGYEQYF.